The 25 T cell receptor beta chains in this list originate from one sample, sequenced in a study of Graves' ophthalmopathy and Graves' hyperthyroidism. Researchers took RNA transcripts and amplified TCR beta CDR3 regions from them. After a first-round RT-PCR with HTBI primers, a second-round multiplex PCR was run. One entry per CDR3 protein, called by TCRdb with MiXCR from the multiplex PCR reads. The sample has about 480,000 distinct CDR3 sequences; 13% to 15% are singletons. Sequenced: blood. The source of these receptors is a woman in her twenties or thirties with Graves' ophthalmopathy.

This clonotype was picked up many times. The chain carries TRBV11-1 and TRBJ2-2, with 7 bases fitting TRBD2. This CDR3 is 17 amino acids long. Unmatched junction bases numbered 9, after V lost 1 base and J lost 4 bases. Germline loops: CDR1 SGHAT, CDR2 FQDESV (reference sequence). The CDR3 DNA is TGTGCCAGCAGCTTAGTCAGGGCGGGAGTCGGCACCGGGGAGCTGTTTTTT. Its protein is CASSLVRAGVGTGELFF.

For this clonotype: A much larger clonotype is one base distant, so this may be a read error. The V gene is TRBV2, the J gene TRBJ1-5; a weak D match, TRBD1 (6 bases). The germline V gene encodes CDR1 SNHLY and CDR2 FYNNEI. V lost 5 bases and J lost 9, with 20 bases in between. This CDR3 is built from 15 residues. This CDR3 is CASSTRDRRERPQHF. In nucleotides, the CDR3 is TGTGCCAGCAGTACGAGAGACAGGAGAGAACGGCCCCAGCATTTT.

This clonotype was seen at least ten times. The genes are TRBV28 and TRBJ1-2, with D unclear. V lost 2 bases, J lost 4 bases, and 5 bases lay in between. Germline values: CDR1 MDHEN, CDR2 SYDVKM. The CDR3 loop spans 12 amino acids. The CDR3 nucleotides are TGTGCCAGCAGTTTAGGGTCCTATGGCTACACCTTC. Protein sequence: CASSLGSYGYTF.

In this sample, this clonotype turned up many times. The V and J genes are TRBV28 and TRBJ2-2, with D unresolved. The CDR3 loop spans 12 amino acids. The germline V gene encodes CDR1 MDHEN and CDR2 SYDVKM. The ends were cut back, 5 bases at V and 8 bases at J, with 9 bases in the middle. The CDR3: CASSRPPGELFF. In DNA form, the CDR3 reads TGTGCCAGCAGTCGTCCACCGGGGGAGCTGTTTTTT.

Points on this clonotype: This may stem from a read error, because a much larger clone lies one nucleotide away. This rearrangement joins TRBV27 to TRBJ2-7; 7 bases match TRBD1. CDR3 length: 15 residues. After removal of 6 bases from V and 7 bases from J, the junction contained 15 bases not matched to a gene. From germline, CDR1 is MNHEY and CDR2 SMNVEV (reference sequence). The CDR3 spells CASSPSGGAFGEQYF. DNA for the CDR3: TGTGCCAGCAGCCCCTCAGGGGGAGCCTTCGGGGAGCAGTACTTC.

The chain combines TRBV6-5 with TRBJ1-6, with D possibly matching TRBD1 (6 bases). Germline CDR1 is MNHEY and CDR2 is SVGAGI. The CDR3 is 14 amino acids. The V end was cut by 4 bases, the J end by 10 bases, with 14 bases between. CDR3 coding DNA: TGTGCCAGCAGTTCCGGGGGCACGGGGTCACCCCTCCACTTT. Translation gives CASSSGGTGSPLHF.

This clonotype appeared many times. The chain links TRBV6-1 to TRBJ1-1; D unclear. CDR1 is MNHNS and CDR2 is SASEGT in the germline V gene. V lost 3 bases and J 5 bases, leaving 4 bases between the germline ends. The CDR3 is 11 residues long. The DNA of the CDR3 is TGTGCCAGCAGTGACCGGACTGAAGCTTTCTTT. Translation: CASSDRTEAFF.

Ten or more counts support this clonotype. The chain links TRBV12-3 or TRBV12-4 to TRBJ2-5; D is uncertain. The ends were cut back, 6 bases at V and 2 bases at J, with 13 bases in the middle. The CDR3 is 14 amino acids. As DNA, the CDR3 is TGTGCCAGCAGCCGTGGGGATAGGCAAGAGACCCAGTACTTC. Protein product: CASSRGDRQETQYF.

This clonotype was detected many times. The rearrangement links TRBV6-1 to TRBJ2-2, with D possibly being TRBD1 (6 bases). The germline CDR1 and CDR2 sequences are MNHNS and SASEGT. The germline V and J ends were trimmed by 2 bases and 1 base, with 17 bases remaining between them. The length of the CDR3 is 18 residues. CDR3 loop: CASSEQLRLTGNTGELFF. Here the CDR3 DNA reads TGTGCCAGCAGTGAACAGTTGCGCTTGACAGGGAACACCGGGGAGCTGTTTTTT.

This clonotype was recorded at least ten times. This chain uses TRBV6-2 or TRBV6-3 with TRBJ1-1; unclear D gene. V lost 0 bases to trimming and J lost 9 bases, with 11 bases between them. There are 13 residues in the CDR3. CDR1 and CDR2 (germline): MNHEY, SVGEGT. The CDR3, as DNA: TGTGCCAGCAGTTACTCGAAAGCGACCCAAGCTTTCTTT. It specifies CASSYSKATQAFF.

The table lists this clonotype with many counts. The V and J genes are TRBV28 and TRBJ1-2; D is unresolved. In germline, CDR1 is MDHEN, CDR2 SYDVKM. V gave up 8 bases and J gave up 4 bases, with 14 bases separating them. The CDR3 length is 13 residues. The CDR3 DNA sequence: TGTGCCAGCGCCCCCCTAGAGGCCTATGGCTACACCTTC. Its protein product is CASAPLEAYGYTF.

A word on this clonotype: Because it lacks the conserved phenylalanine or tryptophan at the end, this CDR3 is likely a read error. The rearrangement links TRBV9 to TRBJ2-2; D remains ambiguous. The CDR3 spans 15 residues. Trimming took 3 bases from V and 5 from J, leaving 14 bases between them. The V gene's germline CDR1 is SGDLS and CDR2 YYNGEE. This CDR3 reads CASSADPRWTGELFL. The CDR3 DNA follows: TGTGCCAGCAGCGCTGACCCCCGTTGGACCGGGGAGCTGTTTTTG.

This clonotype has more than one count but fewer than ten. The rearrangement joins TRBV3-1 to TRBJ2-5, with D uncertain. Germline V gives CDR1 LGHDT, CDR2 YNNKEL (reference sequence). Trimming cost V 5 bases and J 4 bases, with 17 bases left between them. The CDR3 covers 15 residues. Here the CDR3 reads CASSGQSTSSETQYF. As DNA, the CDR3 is TGTGCCAGCAGCGGGCAGTCCACGTCCTCAGAGACCCAGTACTTC.

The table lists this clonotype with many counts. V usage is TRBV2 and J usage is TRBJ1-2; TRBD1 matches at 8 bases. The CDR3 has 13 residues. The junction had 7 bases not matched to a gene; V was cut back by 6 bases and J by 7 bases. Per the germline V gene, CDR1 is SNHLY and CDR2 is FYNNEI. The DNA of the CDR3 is TGTGCCAGCAGAACGACAGGGGTGGGTGGCTACACCTTC. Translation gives CASRTTGVGGYTF.

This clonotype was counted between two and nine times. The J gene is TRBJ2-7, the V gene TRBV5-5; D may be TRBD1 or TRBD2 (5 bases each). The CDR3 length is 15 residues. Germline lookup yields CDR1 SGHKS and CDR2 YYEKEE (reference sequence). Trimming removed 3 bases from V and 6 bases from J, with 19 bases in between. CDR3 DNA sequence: TGTGCCAGCAGCTCCGAGGGGATAGGGCGCGGCGAGCAGTACTTC. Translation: CASSSEGIGRGEQYF.

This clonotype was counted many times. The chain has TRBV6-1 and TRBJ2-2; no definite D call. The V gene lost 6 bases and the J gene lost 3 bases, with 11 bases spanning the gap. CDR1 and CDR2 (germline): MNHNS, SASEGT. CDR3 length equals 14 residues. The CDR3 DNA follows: TGTGCCAGCAGCCACCTAAGGGACACCGGGGAGCTGTTTTTT. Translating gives CASSHLRDTGELFF.

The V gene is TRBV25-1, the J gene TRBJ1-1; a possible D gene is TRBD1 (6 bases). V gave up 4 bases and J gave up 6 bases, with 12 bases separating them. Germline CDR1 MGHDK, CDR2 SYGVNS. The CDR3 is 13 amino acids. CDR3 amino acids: CASSAPQGSEAFF. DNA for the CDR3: TGTGCCAGCAGTGCACCACAGGGTTCTGAAGCTTTCTTT.

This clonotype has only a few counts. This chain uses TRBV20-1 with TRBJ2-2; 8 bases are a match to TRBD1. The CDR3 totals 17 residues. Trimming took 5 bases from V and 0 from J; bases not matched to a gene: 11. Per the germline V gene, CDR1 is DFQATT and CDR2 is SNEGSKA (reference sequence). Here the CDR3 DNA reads TGCAGTGCTGAATCCAGGGGGCCATCAACGAACACCGGGGAGCTGTTTTTT. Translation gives CSAESRGPSTNTGELFF.

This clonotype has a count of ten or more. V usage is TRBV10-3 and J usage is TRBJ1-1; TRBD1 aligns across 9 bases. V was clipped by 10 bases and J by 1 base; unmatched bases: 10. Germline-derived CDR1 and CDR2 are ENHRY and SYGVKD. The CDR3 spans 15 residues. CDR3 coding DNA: TGTGCCACCGCTCCCGGGGGACAGGGGAACACTGAAGCTTTCTTT. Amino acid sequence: CATAPGGQGNTEAFF.

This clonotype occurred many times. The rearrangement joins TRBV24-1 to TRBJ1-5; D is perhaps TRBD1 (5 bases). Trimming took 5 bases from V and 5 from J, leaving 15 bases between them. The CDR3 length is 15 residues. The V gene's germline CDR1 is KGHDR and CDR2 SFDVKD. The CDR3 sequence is CATSGDRYRDQPQHF. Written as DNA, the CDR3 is TGTGCCACCAGTGGCGACAGATACCGTGATCAGCCCCAGCATTTT.

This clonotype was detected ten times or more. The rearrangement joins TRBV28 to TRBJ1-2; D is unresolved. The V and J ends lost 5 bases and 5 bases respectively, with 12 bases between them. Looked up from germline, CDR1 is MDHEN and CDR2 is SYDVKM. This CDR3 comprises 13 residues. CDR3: CASSLTSSYGYTF. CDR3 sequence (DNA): TGTGCCAGCAGTCTTACCTCGTCGTATGGCTACACCTTC.

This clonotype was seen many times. CDR3 DNA: TGCAGTGCTAGAGGTTTGGACGACTATGGCTACACCTTC. As protein: CSARGLDDYGYTF. The chain links TRBV20-1 to TRBJ1-2; D call uncertain. Between the trimmed V and J ends, which lost 1 base and 3 bases, there was a span of 9 bases. The CDR3 loop spans 13 amino acids. Germline CDR1 is DFQATT and CDR2 is SNEGSKA (reference sequence).

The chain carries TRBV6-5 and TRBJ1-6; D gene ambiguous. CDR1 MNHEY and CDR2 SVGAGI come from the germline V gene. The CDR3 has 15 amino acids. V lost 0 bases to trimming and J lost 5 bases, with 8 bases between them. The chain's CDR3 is CASSYSGLNNSPLHF. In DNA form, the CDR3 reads TGTGCCAGCAGTTACTCGGGCTTAAATAATTCACCCCTCCACTTT.

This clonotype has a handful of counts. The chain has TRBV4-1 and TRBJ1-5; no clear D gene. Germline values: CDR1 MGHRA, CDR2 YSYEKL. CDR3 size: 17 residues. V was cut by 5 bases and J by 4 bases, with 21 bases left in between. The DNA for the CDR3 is TGCGCCAGCAGCGGGCGTCTGAGTGGGGTAGTAAATCAGCCCCAGCATTTT. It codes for CASSGRLSGVVNQPQHF.

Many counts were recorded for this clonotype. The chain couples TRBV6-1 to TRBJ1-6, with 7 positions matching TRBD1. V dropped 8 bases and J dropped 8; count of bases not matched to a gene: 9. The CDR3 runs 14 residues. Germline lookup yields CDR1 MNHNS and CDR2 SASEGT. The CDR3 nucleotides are TGTGCCAGCGCCCTGGACAGGTTGGATTCACCCCTCCACTTT. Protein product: CASALDRLDSPLHF.